The T cell receptor beta chain described here comes from a study of blood T cell repertoires in COVID-19. Libraries were prepared by immunoSEQ multiplex PCR; TCRdb keeps only in-frame clonotypes and omits some of them. The sample comprises under 250,000 clones, approximately 80% of which are singletons, and around 3.4% rests with the top ten. V was shortened by 5 bases and J by 3 bases, with 16 bases between the two germline ends. CDR3 length: 15 residues. Germline V gene sequence: CDR1 MNHEY, CDR2 SMNVEV (reference sequence). Sequencing used peripheral blood. The origin of this receptor is a woman aged 18-29 years with acute or convalescent COVID-19. V gene TRBV27 combines with J gene TRBJ1-1, with D tentatively TRBD1 (5 bases). DNA for the CDR3: TGTGCCAGCAGTCCTCTACGGTGGGGGGACACTGAAGCTTTCTTT. It yields the protein CASSPLRWGDTEAFF.